This T cell receptor (beta chain) originates from a study of blood T cell repertoires in COVID-19. The wider study: Both acute and convalescent COVID-19 samples were obtained from the United States, Italy and Spain. Sample material is recorded as cDNA or gDNA derived from T cells, B-cell-depleted T cells, or PBMCs.

The CDR3 sequence is 11 residues long. Germline CDR1 reads MNHNY; CDR2 reads SVGAGI (reference sequence). Trimming shortened V by 11 bases and J by 8 bases, and 12 bases separated the two germline ends. The assay was immunoSEQ multiplex PCR, and TCRdb's table has in-frame clones only and misses some. The sample has around 340,000 clones, roughly nine tenths seen once. Sequenced: peripheral blood. The clonotype originates from a woman aged 55 to 70 with COVID-19, enrolled during active disease. The rearrangement joins TRBV6-6 to TRBJ1-4, with a weak D call TRBD1 (6 bases). CDR3 sequence: CAVWGGEKLFF. The CDR3 DNA follows: TGTGCCGTCTGGGGGGGCGAAAAACTGTTTTTT.